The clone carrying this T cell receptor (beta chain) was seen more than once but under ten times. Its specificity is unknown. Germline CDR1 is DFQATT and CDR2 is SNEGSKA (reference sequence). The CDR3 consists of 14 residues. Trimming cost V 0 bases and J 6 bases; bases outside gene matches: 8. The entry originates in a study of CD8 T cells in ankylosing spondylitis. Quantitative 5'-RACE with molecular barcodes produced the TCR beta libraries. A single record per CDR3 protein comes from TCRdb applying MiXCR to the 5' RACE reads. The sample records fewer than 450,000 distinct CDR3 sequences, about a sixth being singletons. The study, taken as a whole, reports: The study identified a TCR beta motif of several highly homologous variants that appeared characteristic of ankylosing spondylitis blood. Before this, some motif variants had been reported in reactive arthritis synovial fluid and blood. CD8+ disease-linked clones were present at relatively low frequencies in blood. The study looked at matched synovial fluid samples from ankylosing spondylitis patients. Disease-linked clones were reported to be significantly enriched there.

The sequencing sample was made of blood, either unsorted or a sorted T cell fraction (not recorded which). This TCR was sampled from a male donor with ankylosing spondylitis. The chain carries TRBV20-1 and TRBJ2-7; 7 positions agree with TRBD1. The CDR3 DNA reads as TGCAGTGCTAGAGATCCAAGGGGGCCCTCCGAGCAGTACTTC. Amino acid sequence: CSARDPRGPSEQYF.